The 13 T cell receptor beta chains listed next were all sequenced from one sample in a study of Graves' ophthalmopathy and Graves' hyperthyroidism. RNA transcripts served as template for amplifying TCR beta CDR3 sequences. The first-round RT-PCR employed HTBI primers together with the Qiagen OneStep RT-PCR kit. A multiplex PCR was then performed as the second round. MiXCR, applied by TCRdb to the multiplex PCR reads, yields one record per CDR3 protein. The sample gives about 640,000 distinct CDR3 sequences, 35% to 45% of which show up once; over 2.5% is in the top ten. Input material: peripheral blood. The receptors stem from an adult man with Graves' ophthalmopathy.

The chain employs TRBV5-6 and TRBJ1-3, with 7 bases fitting TRBD1. This CDR3 comprises 16 residues. The trim removed 4 bases at V and 8 bases at J, leaving 15 bases unmatched. Germline V gene lookup returns CDR1 SGHDT and CDR2 YYEEEE. CDR3 sequence: CASSMTGITYGYTIYF. The CDR3 DNA reads as TGTGCCAGCAGCATGACAGGGATTACGTATGGCTACACCATATATTTT.

This clonotype has a count of ten or more. The chain is built from TRBV7-2 and TRBJ1-2; D ambiguous. The germline V gene has CDR1 SGHTA and CDR2 FQGNSA. The CDR3 extends over 13 amino acids. Trimming took 6 bases from V and 2 from J, leaving 10 bases between them. Here the CDR3 DNA reads TGTGCCAGCAGACTTTCACAGAACTATGGCTACACCTTC. As protein: CASRLSQNYGYTF.

The chain recombines TRBV10-3 with TRBJ1-1; TRBD1 might be the D (5 bases). The V end lost 8 bases, the J end lost 6 bases, and 16 bases lay between the germline ends. There are 13 residues in the CDR3. The germline CDR1 and CDR2 sequences are ENHRY and SYGVKD. CDR3 region: CAIGEGVWAEAFF. The CDR3 DNA sequence: TGTGCCATCGGCGAAGGGGTGTGGGCTGAAGCTTTCTTT.

V is TRBV25-1 and J is TRBJ1-1, with TRBD1 matching over 10 bases. Unmatched junction bases numbered 6, after V lost 6 bases and J lost 5 bases. The CDR3 is 14 amino acids. CDR1 is MGHDK and CDR2 is SYGVNS in the germline V gene. Written as DNA, the CDR3 is TGTGCCAGCAGCGGAGAGGGACAGGGGACTGAAGCTTTCTTT. It specifies CASSGEGQGTEAFF.

The rearrangement uses TRBV12-3 or TRBV12-4 and TRBJ2-7; tentatively, D is TRBD2 (7 bases). V gave up 6 bases and J gave up 1 base, with 19 bases separating them. The CDR3 has 16 residues. As DNA, the CDR3 is TGTGCCAGCAGCCGGGGGGCGGGCCTCGGGTCCTACGAGCAGTACTTC. Its translation is CASSRGAGLGSYEQYF.

This clonotype was seen more than once but under ten times. The chain carries TRBV27 and TRBJ2-5; 14 bases are shared with TRBD2. V lost 5 bases and J lost 5; bases outside the gene matches: 7. The CDR3 runs to 16 residues. The germline V gene has CDR1 MNHEY and CDR2 SMNVEV (reference sequence). CDR3 sequence: CASSLRLAGGHETQYF. In nucleotides, the CDR3 is TGTGCCAGCAGTCTCAGACTAGCGGGGGGGCACGAGACCCAGTACTTC.

The gene calls are TRBV19 and TRBJ1-2; 10 nucleotides match TRBD1. The CDR3 is 13 amino acids. Germline V gene data show CDR1 as LNHDA and CDR2 as SQIVND (reference sequence). With 3 bases clipped from V and 5 bases from J, the junction kept 0 bases outside the gene matches. The CDR3 sequence: CASSMDRGYGYTF. The CDR3 DNA is TGTGCCAGTAGTATGGACAGGGGGTATGGCTACACCTTC.

This clonotype has at least ten counts. The chain employs TRBV10-3 and TRBJ1-2, with 11 nucleotides matching TRBD1. This CDR3 is built from 14 residues. CDR1 ENHRY and CDR2 SYGVKD come from the germline V gene. After removal of 6 bases from V and 3 bases from J, the junction contained 3 bases not matched to a gene. CDR3 sequence (DNA): TGTGCCATCAGGGGACAGGGGGTCGACTATGGCTACACCTTC. Translated: CAIRGQGVDYGYTF.

A remark on this clonotype: A junction boundary mismatches the germline segment, possibly from a read error. The J gene is TRBJ1-2, the V gene TRBV10-3, with D perhaps matching TRBD1 (5 bases). The CDR3 contains 13 residues. Germline assignment: CDR1 ENHRY and CDR2 SYGVKD. The CDR3 sequence is CATRDRVNYGYAF. The DNA of the CDR3 is TGTGCCACACGGGACCGCGTGAACTATGGCTACGCCTTC.

The rearrangement joins TRBV2 to TRBJ1-2, with D possibly being TRBD1 (5 bases). Germline loops: CDR1 SNHLY, CDR2 FYNNEI. The V gene lost 11 bases and the J gene lost 0 bases, with 7 bases spanning the gap. This CDR3 region has 11 residues. This CDR3 reads CAGGANYGYTF. The CDR3 DNA reads TGTGCCGGGGGAGCTAACTATGGCTACACCTTC.

This chain links TRBV10-3 with TRBJ1-1; D ambiguous. This CDR3 is built from 13 residues. From germline, CDR1 is ENHRY and CDR2 SYGVKD. Trimming cost V 0 bases and J 7 bases, with 9 bases left between them. The CDR3 sequence: CAISESATNEAFF. CDR3 DNA sequence: TGTGCCATCAGTGAGTCGGCAACTAATGAAGCTTTCTTT.

This clonotype was detected ten times or more. V gene TRBV6-1 combines with J gene TRBJ1-5; no clear D gene. This CDR3 has 14 residues. Germline V lookup: CDR1 MNHNS, CDR2 SASEGT. With 0 bases removed from V and 6 bases from J, the gap between germline ends came to 9 bases. The CDR3 bases are TGTGCCAGCAGTGAAGCCAGCACTCGTCAGCCCCAGCATTTT. Translating gives CASSEASTRQPQHF.

The rearrangement joins TRBV2 to TRBJ2-7; the D gene is possibly TRBD1 (5 bases). Germline V CDR1 and CDR2: SNHLY, FYNNEI. The V end lost 6 bases, the J end lost 2 bases, and 17 bases lay between the germline ends. CDR3 length: 15 residues. CDR3 sequence reads: CASSFVRVGAYEQYF. The CDR3, as DNA: TGTGCCAGCAGCTTTGTCAGGGTTGGGGCCTACGAGCAGTACTTC.